The T cell receptor (beta chain) described here comes from a study of T cells in localized non-small cell lung cancer. Study findings and constraints: Uninvolved neighboring lung showed the greatest T cell clonality, exceeding tumor. One tumor region alone was sequenced, and heterogeneity therefore remains possible. A median of 57 of the top 100 tumor clones appeared in adjacent lung, which was paired and uninvolved. A higher density of T cells in blood coincided with extended overall survival.

Concerning this clone: Its antigen is currently unknown.

Produced via immunoSEQ multiplex PCR; TCRdb's table is partial and in-frame only. The sample holds fewer than 90,000 clones, about three quarters seen once. CDR1 and CDR2 from the germline V gene are KGHSH and LQKENI. The V and J ends lost 0 bases and 0 bases respectively, with 4 bases between them. The length of the CDR3 is 14 residues. The material sequenced was PBMCs, taken before any cancer treatment. The clonotype was recovered from a man aged 40-75 years with stage II squamous cell lung carcinoma. V is TRBV18 and J is TRBJ2-3; D is ambiguous. The CDR3 is CASSPPVSTDTQYF. In DNA, the CDR3 is TGTGCCAGCTCACCACCCGTCAGCACAGATACGCAGTATTTT.